This T cell receptor (beta chain) was captured by sequencing in a study of OX40 agonist ivuxolimab in advanced cancers. For the study at large: An agonistic anti-OX40 (CD134) antibody, ivuxolimab, was used to treat the patients. Allowance was made for prior anti-PD-1, anti-PD-L1 or anti-CTLA-4 therapy, and about 44% had some. Patients in the trial were receiving intravenous ivuxolimab every 2 weeks, at doses of 0.01 to 10 mg/kg.

Sequencing used immunoSEQ multiplex PCR; TCRdb keeps in-frame clones, though not all of them. There are about 65,000 clones in the sample; about nine tenths occur only once, and 1% to 1.2% lies in the top ten. V gave up 5 bases and J gave up 5 bases, with 21 bases separating them. The V gene's germline CDR1 is SGHVS and CDR2 FNYEAQ. The CDR3 runs 17 residues. Sequencing was performed on CD4+ or CD8+ T cells sorted from blood, taken in a trial of the OX40 agonist ivuxolimab. The TCR comes from an adult with an advanced solid tumor such as melanoma, head and neck, liver or kidney cancer. The chain employs TRBV7-6 and TRBJ1-4; D is ambiguous. CDR3 sequence: CASSPLIVTDANEKLFF. CDR3 in DNA: TGTGCCAGCAGCCCACTAATCGTCACAGACGCCAATGAAAAACTGTTTTTT. The full variable domain, its missing parts supplied by reference TRBV7-6 and TRBJ1-4, is GAGVSQSPRYKVTKRGQDVALRCDPISGHVSLYWYRQALGQGPEFLTYFNYEAQQDKSGLPNDRFSAERPEGSISTLTIQRTEQRDSAMYRCASSPLIVTDANEKLFFGSGTQLSVL.